The 32 T cell receptor beta chains below were found in one sample sequenced in a study of CD8+ T cells in alopecia areata. RNA was extracted and reverse transcribed into cDNA as the sequencing template. Sequenced by immunoSEQ multiplex PCR; TCRdb stores in-frame clones only, minus some. This sample has approximately 200,000 clones, with 50% to 60% found just once. Treatment described: oral pan-JAK inhibitor, 5-10 mg twice daily. Source: CD4+ T cells sorted from blood, taken at week 4, from a patient treated with tofacitinib. Every receptor here comes from a human donor with alopecia areata.

This sequence joins TRBV5-1 and TRBJ1-1; D is unclear. The V and J ends lost 6 bases and 1 base respectively, with 13 bases between them. The CDR3 loop spans 14 amino acids. Germline lookup yields CDR1 SGHRS and CDR2 YFSETQ. The DNA for the CDR3 is TGCGCCAGCAACACACAGTTCGCGAACACTGAAGCTTTCTTT. It is translated as CASNTQFANTEAFF.

The CDR3 here is CASRRTGDNYGYTF. CDR3 bases: TGTGCCAGCAGACGGACAGGGGACAACTATGGCTACACCTTC. V usage is TRBV2 and J usage is TRBJ1-2, with 9 bases fitting TRBD1. Germline V gene sequence: CDR1 SNHLY, CDR2 FYNNEI. The J segment lost 2 bases and the V segment lost 6 bases, leaving 4 bases of the junction unmatched. The CDR3 is made up of 14 amino acids.

This clone was picked up a small number of times. J is TRBJ2-2 and V is TRBV2; D is ambiguous. The CDR3 is 14 amino acids. Germline V gene data show CDR1 as SNHLY and CDR2 as FYNNEI. Trimming cost V 4 bases and J 1 base, with 7 bases left between them. The DNA for the CDR3 is TGTGCCAGCAGTGTGCTCGAGAACACCGGGGAGCTGTTTTTT. It is translated as CASSVLENTGELFF.

V is TRBV6-6 and J is TRBJ1-1; 8 nucleotides agree with TRBD1. The CDR3 extends over 13 amino acids. J was trimmed by 4 bases and V by 7 bases; bases with no gene match: 5. Germline V gene lookup returns CDR1 MNHNY and CDR2 SVGAGI (reference sequence). CDR3 residues: CASTDRGSTEAFF. The CDR3 DNA reads as TGTGCCAGCACCGACAGGGGCAGCACTGAAGCTTTCTTT.

The chain joins TRBV30 to TRBJ1-5; perhaps TRBD1 as D (5 bases). With 3 bases removed from V and 9 bases from J, the gap between germline ends came to 18 bases. The germline V gene encodes CDR1 GTSNPN and CDR2 SVGIG (reference sequence). The CDR3 has 14 residues. The DNA for the CDR3 is TGTGCCTGGAGCGCCTCAGGGACCGGAGGGCCCCAGCATTTT. Encoded protein: CAWSASGTGGPQHF. The variable domain in full, with the rest retrieved from reference TRBV30 and TRBJ1-5, is SQTIHQWPATLVQPVGSPLSLECTVEGTSNPNLYWYRQAAGRGLQLLFYSVGIGQISSEVPQNLSASRPQDRQFILSSKKLLLSDSGFYLCAWSASGTGGPQHFGDGTRLSIL.

The chain uses TRBV4-1 and TRBJ2-7, with 10 bases lining up with TRBD2. The CDR3 is 15 amino acids. Trimming cost V 3 bases and J 3 bases; bases outside gene matches: 5. The V gene's germline CDR1 is MGHRA and CDR2 YSYEKL. The CDR3 DNA sequence: TGCGCCAGCAGCCAGGGACTAGCGCCGGACTACGAGCAGTACTTC. Encoded protein: CASSQGLAPDYEQYF.

This clone has a handful of counts. V usage is TRBV29-1 and J usage is TRBJ2-4, with TRBD2 identical over 10 bases. The CDR3 loop spans 14 amino acids. CDR1 SQVTM and CDR2 ANQGSEA come from the germline V gene. V shed 4 bases, J shed 5 bases, and the junction held 5 bases outside the gene matches. In DNA form, the CDR3 reads TGCAGCGTTGCGCAACTAGCGGGGCAAAACATTCAGTACTTC. It codes for CSVAQLAGQNIQYF.

This chain uses TRBV5-4 with TRBJ2-5, with a weak D call TRBD2 (5 bases). CDR1 is SGHNT, CDR2 YYREEE, per germline (reference sequence). The CDR3 is 14 residues long. Trimming pared 1 base from V and 3 bases from J, leaving 10 bases between. The CDR3 sequence is CASSLPTREETQYF. Written as DNA, the CDR3 is TGTGCCAGCAGCTTGCCCACTAGGGAAGAGACCCAGTACTTC.

V and J are TRBV30 and TRBJ2-7; D not certain. The germline gives CDR1 GTSNPN, CDR2 SVGIG (reference sequence). V was cut by 4 bases and J by 3 bases, with 16 bases left in between. The CDR3 consists of 14 residues. The CDR3 region is CAWKATPKIYEQYF. DNA of the CDR3: TGTGCCTGGAAGGCGACCCCAAAGATCTACGAGCAGTACTTC.

This chain connects TRBV28 to TRBJ2-3; D call uncertain. V was cut by 2 bases and J by 1 base, with 4 bases left in between. CDR1 is MDHEN and CDR2 is SYDVKM in the germline V gene. The CDR3 totals 13 residues. CDR3 loop: CASSLPGTDTQYF. CDR3 in DNA: TGTGCCAGCAGTTTACCCGGCACAGATACGCAGTATTTT.

V is TRBV25-1 and J is TRBJ1-5; D gene uncertain. V dropped 5 bases and J dropped 3 bases, with 5 bases sitting between them. This CDR3 has 12 amino acids. The V gene's germline CDR1 is MGHDK and CDR2 SYGVNS. The CDR3 DNA is TGTGCCAGCAGTCGGGCCAATCAGCCCCAGCATTTT. This sequence encodes CASSRANQPQHF.

The count of this clone is one. The CDR3 region is CASSRDRDSGANVLTF. The CDR3 DNA reads as TGCGCCAGCAGCCGGGACAGGGACTCTGGGGCCAACGTCCTGACTTTC. The chain has TRBV5-1 and TRBJ2-6; TRBD1 aligns across 9 bases. Germline V gene data show CDR1 as SGHRS and CDR2 as YFSETQ. There are 16 residues in the CDR3. Trimming cost V 4 bases and J 0 bases; bases outside gene matches: 2.

The rearrangement joins TRBV30 to TRBJ2-7, with D perhaps being TRBD1 or TRBD2 (5 bases each). CDR1 is GTSNPN, CDR2 SVGIG, per germline (reference sequence). Trimming removed 2 bases at V and 7 bases at J, with 15 bases between. The CDR3 length is 13 residues. CDR3: CAWSSGTAQEQYF. The CDR3 bases are TGTGCCTGGAGTTCGGGGACCGCACAGGAGCAGTACTTC. The full variable domain, its missing parts supplied by reference TRBV30 and TRBJ2-7, is SQTIHQWPATLVQPVGSPLSLECTVEGTSNPNLYWYRQAAGRGLQLLFYSVGIGQISSEVPQNLSASRPQDRQFILSSKKLLLSDSGFYLCAWSSGTAQEQYFGPGTRLTVT.

A single count supports this clone. V gene TRBV29-1 combines with J gene TRBJ2-3; 11 positions match TRBD2. Germline loops: CDR1 SQVTM, CDR2 ANQGSEA. This CDR3 is built from 18 residues. V lost 0 bases to trimming and J lost 4 bases; unmatched junction nucleotides: 12. The CDR3 sequence: CSVEEFWELAGGPDTQYF. The CDR3 coding sequence is TGCAGCGTTGAAGAGTTTTGGGAGCTAGCGGGGGGCCCAGATACGCAGTATTTT.

The genes are TRBV29-1 and TRBJ2-1, with 12 bases identical to TRBD2. Germline lookup yields CDR1 SQVTM and CDR2 ANQGSEA. CDR3 length equals 14 residues. The trim removed 6 bases at V and 7 bases at J, leaving 7 bases unmatched. The CDR3 nucleotides are TGCAGCGTGGATCTAGCGGGGGGGCGTAATGAGCAGTTCTTC. Translated: CSVDLAGGRNEQFF.

This sequence joins TRBV11-2 and TRBJ1-6; D uncertain. The germline gives CDR1 SGHAT, CDR2 FQNNGV. V gave up 4 bases and J gave up 7 bases, with 11 bases separating them. This CDR3 is 14 amino acids long. The CDR3 region has the DNA TGTGCCAGCAGCTCCCGACGTGGGAATTCACCCCTCCACTTT. Its protein is CASSSRRGNSPLHF. Together with reference TRBV11-2 and TRBJ1-6, the CDR3 gives the full variable domain: EAGVAQSPRYKIIEKRQSVAFWCNPISGHATLYWYQQILGQGPKLLIQFQNNGVVDDSQLPKDRFSAERLKGVDSTLKIQPAKLEDSAVYLCASSSRRGNSPLHFGNGTRLTVT.

A single count supports this clone. This rearrangement joins TRBV30 to TRBJ1-5; TRBD1 might be the D (6 bases). V lost 4 bases to trimming and J lost 4 bases, with 11 bases between them. The CDR3 contains 13 residues. Germline CDR1 is GTSNPN and CDR2 is SVGIG (reference sequence). The CDR3 DNA sequence: TGTGCCTGGAAAGGAGGGGGTAATCAGCCCCAGCATTTT. Amino acid sequence: CAWKGGGNQPQHF.

This chain connects TRBV6-5 to TRBJ1-1, with D possibly matching TRBD1 (5 bases). The CDR3 covers 14 residues. CDR1 is MNHEY and CDR2 is SVGAGI in the germline V gene. V shed 6 bases and J shed 0 bases, with 11 bases lying between them. The CDR3 DNA reads TGTGCCAGCAGACAGACAGAGATGAACACTGAAGCTTTCTTT. Amino acids: CASRQTEMNTEAFF.

This clone was picked up a small number of times. The J gene is TRBJ1-1, the V gene TRBV29-1; 8 positions match TRBD1. CDR1 is SQVTM and CDR2 is ANQGSEA in the germline V gene. V gave up 8 bases and J gave up 10 bases; unmatched junction bases: 9. The CDR3 runs to 11 residues. The CDR3 bases are TGCAGCTCAATGACAGGGGCTGTAGCTTTCTTT. Protein: CSSMTGAVAFF.

This rearrangement joins TRBV5-6 to TRBJ2-6; D gene unclear. CDR1 is SGHDT, CDR2 YYEEEE, per germline. V gave up 4 bases and J gave up 0 bases, with 8 bases separating them. This CDR3 is 15 amino acids long. The CDR3 here is CASSQRSSGANVLTF. CDR3 sequence (DNA): TGTGCCAGCAGCCAGAGGAGCTCTGGGGCCAACGTCCTGACTTTC.

The chain is built from TRBV30 and TRBJ2-7, with D perhaps assigned TRBD1 or TRBD2 (5 bases each). This CDR3 region has 16 residues. The V gene's germline CDR1 is GTSNPN and CDR2 SVGIG (reference sequence). V was pared by 4 bases and J by 0 bases, with 19 bases between. CDR3 protein: CAWTDLWGRSSYEQYF. Here the CDR3 DNA reads TGTGCCTGGACGGACTTGTGGGGCAGGAGCTCCTACGAGCAGTACTTC.

The V call is TRBV9, the J call TRBJ1-1; D uncertain. In germline, CDR1 is SGDLS, CDR2 YYNGEE. With 4 bases removed from V and 6 bases from J, the gap between germline ends came to 10 bases. This CDR3 comprises 12 residues. The CDR3, as DNA: TGTGCCAGCAGCCAGTGGGATCCTGAAGCTTTCTTT. This gives the protein CASSQWDPEAFF.

The chain has TRBV6-5 and TRBJ2-7; 7 nucleotides agree with TRBD1. V lost 11 bases, J lost 2 bases, and 6 bases stayed unmatched. The germline gives CDR1 MNHEY, CDR2 SVGAGI. This CDR3 has 12 residues. CDR3 nucleotide sequence: TGTGCCGTACAGGGGATGGCCTACGAGCAGTACTTC. Its translation is CAVQGMAYEQYF.

The V call is TRBV29-1, the J call TRBJ2-7, with D uncertain. Germline lookup yields CDR1 SQVTM and CDR2 ANQGSEA. The CDR3 spans 13 residues. The germline V and J ends were trimmed by 4 bases and 7 bases, with 17 bases remaining between them. The DNA of the CDR3 is TGCAGCGTTGGTGCAACCTTGGGGTCGGAGCAGTACTTC. Translating it yields CSVGATLGSEQYF.

This sequence joins TRBV5-5 and TRBJ2-6; D not certain. Germline V CDR1 and CDR2: SGHKS, YYEKEE (reference sequence). This CDR3 spans 15 amino acids. Trimming pared 0 bases from V and 4 bases from J, leaving 8 bases between. The CDR3 protein is CASSLAGYGANVLTF. The CDR3 region has the DNA TGTGCCAGCAGCTTGGCGGGCTACGGGGCCAACGTCCTGACTTTC.

A few counts support this clone. This chain connects TRBV7-9 to TRBJ2-4; 7 bases line up with TRBD1. Germline V gene sequence: CDR1 SEHNR, CDR2 FQNEAQ (reference sequence). J was trimmed by 0 bases and V by 5 bases; bases with no gene match: 10. This CDR3 has 17 amino acids. CDR3 amino acids: CASSPRGQMLAKNIQYF. As DNA, the CDR3 is TGTGCCAGCAGCCCAAGGGGACAGATGCTAGCCAAAAACATTCAGTACTTC.

This clone showed up just a few times. The sample carries other DNA sequences with the same CDR3. The chain has TRBV7-2 and TRBJ2-7, with TRBD1 matching 7 bases. Trimming cost V 4 bases and J 0 bases; bases outside gene matches: 3. Germline CDR1 SGHTA, CDR2 FQGNSA. The CDR3 is 14 amino acids. The CDR3, as DNA: TGTGCCAGCAGCTCCCGACAGGGCTCCTACGAGCAGTACTTC. This sequence encodes CASSSRQGSYEQYF.

The chain joins TRBV25-1 to TRBJ2-1; 8 bases align to TRBD1. The germline V gene has CDR1 MGHDK and CDR2 SYGVNS. Trimming cost V 2 bases and J 5 bases; bases outside gene matches: 5. The CDR3 totals 15 residues. The CDR3 DNA reads as TGTGCCAGCAGTGAACCGAGGACAGGGAACAATGAGCAGTTCTTC. Protein product: CASSEPRTGNNEQFF.

The chain uses TRBV30 and TRBJ2-7; D unresolved. The V gene lost 0 bases and the J gene lost 4 bases, with 10 bases spanning the gap. The germline CDR1 and CDR2 sequences are GTSNPN and SVGIG (reference sequence). CDR3 length equals 13 residues. The CDR3 reads CAWSVLPRYEQYF. Written as DNA, the CDR3 is TGTGCCTGGAGTGTACTTCCCCGTTACGAGCAGTACTTC.

The V gene is TRBV28, the J gene TRBJ1-2; D unclear. Germline V CDR1 and CDR2: MDHEN, SYDVKM. This CDR3 is 14 amino acids long. The V end lost 4 bases, the J end lost 5 bases, and 14 bases lay between the germline ends. CDR3 sequence reads: CASSYLRPSYGYTF. Here the CDR3 DNA reads TGTGCCAGCAGTTACCTCCGGCCAAGTTATGGCTACACCTTC.

This chain uses TRBV6-5 with TRBJ1-2; D call uncertain. Looked up from germline, CDR1 is MNHEY and CDR2 is SVGAGI. CDR3 length: 11 residues. Trimming left V 2 bases short and J 7 bases short, with 5 bases between. This CDR3 reads CASSYQGGYTF. CDR3 coding DNA: TGTGCCAGCAGTTACCAAGGTGGCTACACCTTC.

The chain is built from TRBV6-4 and TRBJ2-5; 8 bases fit TRBD2. The CDR3 spans 15 residues. CDR1 and CDR2 (germline): MRHNA, SNTAGT. Germline trimming cut 10 bases from V and 5 bases from J; bases unmatched to any gene: 15. CDR3 sequence (DNA): TGTGCCACCCCCAGGGCCGCGGGGGGCCAGGAGACCCAGTACTTC. It yields the protein CATPRAAGGQETQYF.